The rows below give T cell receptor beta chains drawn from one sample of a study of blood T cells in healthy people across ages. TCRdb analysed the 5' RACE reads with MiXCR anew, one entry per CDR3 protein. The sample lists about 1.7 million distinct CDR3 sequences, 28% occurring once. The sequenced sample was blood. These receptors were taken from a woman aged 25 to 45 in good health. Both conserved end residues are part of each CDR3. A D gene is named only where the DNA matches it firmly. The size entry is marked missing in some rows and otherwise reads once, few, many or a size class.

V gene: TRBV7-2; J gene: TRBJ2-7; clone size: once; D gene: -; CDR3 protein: CASSLWGGYAQYF; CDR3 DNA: TGTGCCAGCAGCTTATGGGGGGGCTACGCGCAGTACTTC
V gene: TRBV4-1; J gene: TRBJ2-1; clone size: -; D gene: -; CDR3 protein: CASSQDQSVYNEQFF; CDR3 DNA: TGCGCCAGCAGCCAAGATCAATCAGTTTACAATGAGCAGTTCTTC
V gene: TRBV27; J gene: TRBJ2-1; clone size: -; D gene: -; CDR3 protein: CASSFERGTFYNEQFF; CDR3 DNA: TGTGCCAGCAGTTTCGAGCGCGGGACGTTCTACAATGAGCAGTTCTTC
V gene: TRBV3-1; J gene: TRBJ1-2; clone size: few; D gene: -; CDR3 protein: CASSRLQGNNYGYTF; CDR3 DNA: TGTGCCAGCAGTCGCCTCCAAGGCAATAACTATGGCTACACCTTC
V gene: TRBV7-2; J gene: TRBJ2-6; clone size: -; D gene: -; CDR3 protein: CASTLTVSGANVLTF; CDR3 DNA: TGTGCCAGCACCCTGACGGTCTCTGGGGCCAACGTCCTGACTTTC
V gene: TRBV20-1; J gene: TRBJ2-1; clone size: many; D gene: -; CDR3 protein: CSAFRTHSYNEQFF; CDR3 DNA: TGCAGTGCTTTTAGGACGCACTCCTACAATGAGCAGTTCTTC
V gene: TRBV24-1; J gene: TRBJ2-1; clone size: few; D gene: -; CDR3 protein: CATMGPSVNEQFF; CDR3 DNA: TGTGCCACTATGGGACCCTCCGTCAATGAGCAGTTCTTC
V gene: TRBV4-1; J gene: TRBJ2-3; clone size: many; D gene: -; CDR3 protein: CASSQVGDPQYF; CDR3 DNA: TGCGCCAGCAGCCAAGTGGGCGATCCGCAGTATTTT
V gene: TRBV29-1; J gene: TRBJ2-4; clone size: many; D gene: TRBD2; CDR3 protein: CSGAGGAGGAKNIQYF; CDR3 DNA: TGCAGCGGGGCCGGTGGTGCGGGGGGAGCCAAAAACATTCAGTACTTC
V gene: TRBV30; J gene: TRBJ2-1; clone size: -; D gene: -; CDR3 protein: CAWSTFDRGITDEQFF; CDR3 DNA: TGTGCCTGGAGTACCTTTGACCGGGGAATCACAGATGAGCAGTTCTTC
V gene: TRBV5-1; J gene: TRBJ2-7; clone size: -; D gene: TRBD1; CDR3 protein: CASSLAGQGIDEQYF; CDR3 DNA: TGCGCCAGCAGCTTGGCGGGACAGGGTATCGACGAGCAGTACTTC
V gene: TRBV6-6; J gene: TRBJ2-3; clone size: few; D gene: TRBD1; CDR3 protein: CASSTGTGMEDTQYF; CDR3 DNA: TGTGCCAGCAGTACTGGGACAGGGATGGAGGATACGCAGTATTTT
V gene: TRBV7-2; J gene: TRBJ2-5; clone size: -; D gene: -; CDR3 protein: CASSLKGYYQETQYF; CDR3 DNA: TGTGCCAGCAGCTTAAAGGGCTACTACCAAGAGACCCAGTACTTC
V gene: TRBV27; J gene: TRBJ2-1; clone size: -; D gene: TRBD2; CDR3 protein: CASGTSGIGNEQFF; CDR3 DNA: TGTGCCAGCGGTACTAGCGGGATTGGCAATGAGCAGTTCTTC
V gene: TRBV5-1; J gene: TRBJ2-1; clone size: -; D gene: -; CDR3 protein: CASSLKRVILTYNEQFF; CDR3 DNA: TGCGCCAGCAGCTTGAAACGGGTCATACTTACCTACAATGAGCAGTTCTTC
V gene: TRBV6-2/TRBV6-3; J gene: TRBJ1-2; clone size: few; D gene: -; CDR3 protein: CASFAGRIGYTF; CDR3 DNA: TGTGCCAGCTTCGCAGGGCGGATCGGCTACACCTTC
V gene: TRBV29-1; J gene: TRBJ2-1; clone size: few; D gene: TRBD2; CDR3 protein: CSVRLAGGENEQFF; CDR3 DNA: TGCAGCGTTCGACTAGCGGGAGGGGAGAATGAGCAGTTCTTC
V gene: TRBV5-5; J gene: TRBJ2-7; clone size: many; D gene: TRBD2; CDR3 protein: CASSLRSGTSGGTAYEQYF; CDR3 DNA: TGTGCCAGCAGCTTACGATCCGGGACTAGCGGGGGGACCGCCTACGAGCAGTACTTC
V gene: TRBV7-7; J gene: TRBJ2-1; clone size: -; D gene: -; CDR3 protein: CASSLEISSYNEQFF; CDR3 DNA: TGTGCCAGCAGCTTGGAGATCAGCTCCTACAATGAGCAGTTCTTC
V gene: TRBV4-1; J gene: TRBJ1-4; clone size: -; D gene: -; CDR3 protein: CASSQDRGGLANEKLFF; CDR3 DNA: TGCGCCAGCAGCCAAGATAGGGGCGGGTTGGCTAATGAAAAACTGTTTTTT
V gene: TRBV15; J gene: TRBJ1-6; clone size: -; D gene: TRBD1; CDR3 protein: CATSARDRGLTNSPLHF; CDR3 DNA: TGTGCCACCAGCGCTCGGGACAGGGGGCTGACTAATTCACCCCTCCACTTT
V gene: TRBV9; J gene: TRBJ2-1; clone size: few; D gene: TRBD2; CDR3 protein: CASSATSGYYNDQFF; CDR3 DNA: TGTGCCAGCAGCGCCACTAGCGGGTATTACAATGATCAGTTCTTC
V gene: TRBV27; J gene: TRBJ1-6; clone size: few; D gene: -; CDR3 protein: CASGSSSYNSPLHF; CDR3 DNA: TGTGCCAGCGGATCGAGCTCCTATAATTCACCCCTCCACTTT
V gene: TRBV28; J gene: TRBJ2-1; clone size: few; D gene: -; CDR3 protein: CASSYPGKSFNEQFF; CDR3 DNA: TGTGCCAGCAGTTATCCAGGGAAAAGCTTCAATGAGCAGTTCTTC
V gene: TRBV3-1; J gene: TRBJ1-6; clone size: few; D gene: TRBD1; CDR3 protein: CASSQTGLSPLHF; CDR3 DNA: TGTGCCAGCAGCCAGACAGGGCTCTCACCCCTCCACTTT
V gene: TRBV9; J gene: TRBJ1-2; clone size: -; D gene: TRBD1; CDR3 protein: CASSGARRTGAMEWFHGYTF; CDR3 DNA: TGTGCCAGCAGCGGCGCCCGCCGAACAGGGGCCATGGAATGGTTCCATGGCTACACCTTC
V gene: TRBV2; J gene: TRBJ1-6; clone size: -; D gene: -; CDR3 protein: CASKRESYNSPLHF; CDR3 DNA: TGTGCCAGCAAGCGGGAGTCCTATAATTCACCCCTCCACTTT
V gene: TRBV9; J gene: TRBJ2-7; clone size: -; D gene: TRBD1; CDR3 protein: CASSARQGKGWEQYF; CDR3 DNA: TGTGCCAGCAGCGCCCGACAGGGGAAGGGTTGGGAGCAGTACTTC
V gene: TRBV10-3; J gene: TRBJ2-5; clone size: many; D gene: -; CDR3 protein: CAISGLGQGETQYF; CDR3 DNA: TGTGCCATCAGTGGTTTGGGGCAGGGTGAGACCCAGTACTTC
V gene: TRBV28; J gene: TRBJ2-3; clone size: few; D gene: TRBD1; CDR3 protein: CASSSPGTGVTDTQYF; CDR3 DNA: TGTGCCAGCAGCTCTCCCGGGACAGGGGTGACAGATACGCAGTATTTT
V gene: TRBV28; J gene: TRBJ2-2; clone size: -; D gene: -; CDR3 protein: CASSLWGTTNTGELFF; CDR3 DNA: TGTGCCAGCAGTTTATGGGGGACAACGAACACCGGGGAGCTGTTTTTT
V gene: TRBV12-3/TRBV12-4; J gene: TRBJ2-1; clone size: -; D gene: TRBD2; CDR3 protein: CASSRPGGTSLGGEQFF; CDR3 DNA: TGTGCCAGCAGTCGACCGGGGGGGACTAGCTTGGGTGGTGAGCAGTTCTTC
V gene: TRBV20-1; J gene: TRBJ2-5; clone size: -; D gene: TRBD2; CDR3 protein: CSASHGAGGGLGETQYF; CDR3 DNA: TGCAGTGCTAGCCATGGGGCGGGAGGAGGGTTGGGAGAGACCCAGTACTTC
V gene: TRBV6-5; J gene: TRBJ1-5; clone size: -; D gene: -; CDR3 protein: CASRQGLRQPQHF; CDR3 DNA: TGTGCCAGCAGGCAGGGACTCCGGCAGCCCCAGCATTTT
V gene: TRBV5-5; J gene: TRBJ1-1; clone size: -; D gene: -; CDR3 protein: CASSLWRASNTEAFF; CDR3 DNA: TGTGCCAGCAGTTTGTGGAGGGCGTCCAACACTGAAGCTTTCTTT
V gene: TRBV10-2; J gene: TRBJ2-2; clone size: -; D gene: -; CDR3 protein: CASRLGQGTGELFF; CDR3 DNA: TGCGCCAGCAGGCTGGGACAAGGGACCGGGGAGCTGTTTTTT
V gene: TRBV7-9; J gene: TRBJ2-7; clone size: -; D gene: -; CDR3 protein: CASRRDATDEQYF; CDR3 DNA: TGTGCCAGCAGACGGGACGCGACGGACGAGCAGTACTTC
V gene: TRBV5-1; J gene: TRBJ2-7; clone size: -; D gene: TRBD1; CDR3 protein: CASSLEGTAIDEQYF; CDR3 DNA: TGCGCCAGCAGCTTGGAAGGGACAGCGATCGACGAGCAGTACTTC
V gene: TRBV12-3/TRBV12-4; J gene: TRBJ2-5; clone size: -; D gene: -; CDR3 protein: CASSLRSGDGAETQYF; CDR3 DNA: TGTGCCAGCAGTTTAAGGTCGGGGGACGGCGCAGAGACCCAGTACTTC
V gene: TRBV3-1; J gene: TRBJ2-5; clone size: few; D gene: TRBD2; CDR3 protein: CASSRPGGYNEQYF; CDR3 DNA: TGTGCCAGCAGCCGTCCGGGGGGGTACAATGAGCAGTACTTC
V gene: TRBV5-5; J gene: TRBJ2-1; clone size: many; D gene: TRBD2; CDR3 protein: CASSIGLAGGQNEQFF; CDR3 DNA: TGTGCCAGCAGCATAGGGTTAGCGGGGGGGCAGAATGAGCAGTTCTTC
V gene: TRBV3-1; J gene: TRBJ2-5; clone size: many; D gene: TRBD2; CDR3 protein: CASSQEGTRFETQYF; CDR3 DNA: TGTGCCAGCAGCCAAGAAGGGACTAGGTTTGAGACCCAGTACTTC
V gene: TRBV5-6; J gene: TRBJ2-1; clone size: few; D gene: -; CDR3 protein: CASSGLTSYNEQFF; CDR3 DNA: TGTGCCAGCAGCGGGCTGACGTCCTACAATGAGCAGTTCTTC
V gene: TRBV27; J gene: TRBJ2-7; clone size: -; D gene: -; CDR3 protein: CASSHKFRTYEQYF; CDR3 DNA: TGTGCCAGCAGTCATAAGTTCAGAACCTACGAGCAGTACTTC
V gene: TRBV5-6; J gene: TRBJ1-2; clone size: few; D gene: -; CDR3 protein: CASSLNPRQAPWENYGYTF; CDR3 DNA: TGTGCCAGCAGCTTGAATCCCCGACAGGCGCCCTGGGAAAACTATGGCTACACCTTC
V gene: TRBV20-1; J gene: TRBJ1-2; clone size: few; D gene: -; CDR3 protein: CSARAGSYEGYTF; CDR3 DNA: TGCAGTGCTAGAGCAGGGAGCTATGAGGGCTACACCTTC
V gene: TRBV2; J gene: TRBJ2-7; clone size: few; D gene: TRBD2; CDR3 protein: CVSSAGTSGSSYEQYF; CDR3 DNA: TGTGTCAGCAGCGCCGGGACTAGCGGGAGCTCCTACGAGCAGTACTTC
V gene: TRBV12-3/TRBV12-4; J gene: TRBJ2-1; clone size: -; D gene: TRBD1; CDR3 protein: CASSPQGGTGGEQFF; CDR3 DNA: TGCGCCAGCAGTCCACAGGGAGGCACAGGGGGTGAGCAGTTCTTC
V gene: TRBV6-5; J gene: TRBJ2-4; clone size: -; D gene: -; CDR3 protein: CASRTGKAKNIQYF; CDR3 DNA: TGTGCCAGCAGAACAGGGAAGGCCAAAAACATTCAGTACTTC
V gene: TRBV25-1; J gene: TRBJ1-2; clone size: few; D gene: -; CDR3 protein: CASSEWVGSLSGYTF; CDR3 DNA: TGTGCCAGCAGTGAATGGGTGGGATCGCTCTCTGGCTACACCTTC
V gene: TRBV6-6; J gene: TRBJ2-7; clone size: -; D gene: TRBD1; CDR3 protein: CASTHRDRSYEQYF; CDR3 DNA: TGTGCCAGCACTCATAGGGACAGGTCCTACGAGCAGTACTTC
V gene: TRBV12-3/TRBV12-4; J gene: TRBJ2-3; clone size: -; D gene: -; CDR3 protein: CASSLTSSLSTDTQYF; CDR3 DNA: TGTGCCAGCAGTTTAACATCCAGTCTGAGCACAGATACGCAGTATTTT
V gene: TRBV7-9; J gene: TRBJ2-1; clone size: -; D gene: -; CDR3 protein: CASSSSNNEQFF; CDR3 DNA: TGTGCCAGCAGCTCCTCCAACAATGAGCAGTTCTTC
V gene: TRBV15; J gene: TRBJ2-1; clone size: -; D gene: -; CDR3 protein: CATSKSNSYNEQFF; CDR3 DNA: TGTGCCACCAGCAAGTCGAACAGTTACAATGAGCAGTTCTTC
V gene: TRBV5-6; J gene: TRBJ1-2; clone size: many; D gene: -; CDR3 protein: CASSPEGSNYGYTF; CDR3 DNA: TGTGCCAGCAGCCCAGAAGGATCGAACTATGGCTACACCTTC
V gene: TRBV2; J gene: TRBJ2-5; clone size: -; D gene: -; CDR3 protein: CASKYGIQETQYF; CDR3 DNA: TGTGCCAGCAAGTACGGAATACAAGAGACCCAGTACTTC
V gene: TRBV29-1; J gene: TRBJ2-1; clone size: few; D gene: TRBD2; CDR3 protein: CSVGLGGRSYNEQFF; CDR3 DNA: TGCAGCGTGGGATTAGGCGGGAGGTCCTACAATGAGCAGTTCTTC
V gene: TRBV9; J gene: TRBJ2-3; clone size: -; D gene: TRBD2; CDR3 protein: CASSVPGTSGTDTQYF; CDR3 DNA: TGTGCCAGCAGCGTACCCGGGACTAGCGGCACAGATACGCAGTATTTT
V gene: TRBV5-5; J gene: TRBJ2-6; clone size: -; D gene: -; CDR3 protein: CAGGQGDGSGANVLTF; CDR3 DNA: TGTGCCGGGGGGCAAGGGGATGGCTCTGGGGCCAACGTCCTGACTTTC
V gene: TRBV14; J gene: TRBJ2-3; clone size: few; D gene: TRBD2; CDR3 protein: CASSQRTRMDTQYF; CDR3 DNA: TGTGCCAGCAGCCAGAGGACTAGGATGGATACGCAGTATTTT